The TCR beta chain under discussion was sequenced for a study of human T cells and chemical hapten exposure. For the study at large: TCR yields per sample varied, mainly owing to small pooled library volume differences.

As to time point: pre-sensitization, week 0. The treatment was: therapeutic diphenylcyclopropenone sensitization with weekly scalp DPC. Study-wide results and caveats: Donors, who had alopecia, may show an immune response that differs from healthy people's.

Regarding this clonotype: Its antigen is still unknown.

A single record per CDR3 protein comes from TCRdb applying MiXCR to the RACE reads. The repertoire holds over 300,000 distinct CDR3 sequences, with approximately 5.1% as singletons. Germline lookup yields CDR1 SGHVS and CDR2 FQNEAQ. This CDR3 region has 15 residues. With 1 base removed from V and 5 bases from J, the gap between germline ends came to 11 bases. This TCR was sampled from a woman aged 45-65 years with alopecia areata. Some clones in this sample may be carry-over from other donors' samples. The sequencing here drew on whole blood, taken in connection with sensitization to the hapten diphenylcyclopropenone (DPC). The chain recombines TRBV7-8 with TRBJ2-2; D might be TRBD2 (6 bases). The CDR3 spells CASSLGSRGTGELFF. CDR3 DNA: TGTGCCAGCAGCTTAGGCTCCCGGGGGACCGGGGAGCTGTTTTTT.